One and the same sample provided the 4 T cell receptor beta chains below, sequenced in a study of shared clonotypes between healthy human individuals (TCRdb year 2020). The method behind the library was the immunoSEQ multiplex PCR assay. In its TCRdb copy, this immuneACCESS table keeps in-frame sequences only and misses some clones. Where compared with another copy, unresolved V genes explain less than half of these, and the others have no known cause. In this sample the table shows around 2.5 million clones, over 85% of which occur a single time. The ten largest clones capture approximately 0.35% of the sample. Material for sequencing was naive CD4+ T cells from PBMCs. The intended sense of this specimen's cell subset or site label: CD45RA+ positively selected. All receptors derive from a man between 18 and 35 years old in good health. Some clones in this sample may be carry-over from other donors' samples.

This chain's CDR3 is CASSQQRVTYNEQFF. The CDR3, as DNA: TGCGCCAGCAGCCAACAGCGGGTAACCTACAATGAGCAGTTCTTC. The chain links TRBV4-1 to TRBJ2-1; a weak D match, TRBD2 (6 bases). From germline, CDR1 is MGHRA and CDR2 YSYEKL. CDR3 length: 15 residues. The germline V and J ends were trimmed by 2 bases and 2 bases, with 10 bases remaining between them.

The V gene is TRBV14, the J gene TRBJ2-2, with 11 bases matching TRBD2. The junction had 6 bases not matched to a gene; V was cut back by 3 bases and J by 6 bases. The CDR3 loop spans 16 amino acids. Per the germline V gene, CDR1 is SGHDN and CDR2 is FVKESK. CDR3 DNA: TGTGCCAGCAGCCAGATGACTAGCGGGAAGTCCGGGGAGCTGTTTTTT. Translated: CASSQMTSGKSGELFF.

The rearrangement joins TRBV19 to TRBJ1-2, with D possibly being TRBD1 (5 bases). Germline V gene data show CDR1 as LNHDA and CDR2 as SQIVND (reference sequence). The V and J ends lost 10 bases and 8 bases respectively, with 20 bases between them. This CDR3 has 13 amino acids. The CDR3 sequence: CATGRRGADGYTF. As DNA, the CDR3 is TGTGCCACGGGGCGGAGGGGAGCCGACGGCTACACCTTC.

J is TRBJ2-7 and V is TRBV27; 11 nucleotides line up with TRBD2. This CDR3 has 13 amino acids. Germline V gene data show CDR1 as MNHEY and CDR2 as SMNVEV (reference sequence). The trim removed 6 bases at V and 5 bases at J, leaving 3 bases unmatched. CDR3 DNA sequence: TGTGCCAGCAGGCTAGCGGGAGGCCACGAGCAGTACTTC. Translating it yields CASRLAGGHEQYF.